These 14 T cell receptor beta chains share one sample of origin, sequenced in a study of shared clonotypes between healthy human individuals. TCRdb's copy holds only in-frame clones and misses some; the assay was immunoSEQ multiplex PCR. The data contain some 2,000,000 clones, around 95% of them singletons. Input material: naive CD4+ T cells sorted from blood. Described subset: CD45RA+ positively selected. These receptors were collected from a man aged 18 to 29 in good health.

V is TRBV12-2 and J is TRBJ2-7; the D segment call TRBD2 is taken from the table without a DNA check. TRBV12-2 is a recognized pseudogene. The CDR3 length is 12 residues. The CDR3 bases are TGTGCAAGTCGCTTGTATTACTTAGAGCAGTACTTC. Its protein product is CASRLYYLEQYF.

The chain recombines TRBV6-5 with TRBJ2-7; TRBD1 matches 10 bases. V lost 6 bases to trimming and J lost 4 bases; unmatched junction nucleotides: 9. The germline CDR1 and CDR2 sequences are MNHEY and SVGAGI. The CDR3 runs 15 residues. Here the CDR3 DNA reads TGTGCCAGCAGCGTCCGGGACAGGGGTTTTTACGAGCAGTACTTC. Amino acids: CASSVRDRGFYEQYF.

The genes are TRBV18 and TRBJ2-2; D is unclear. The CDR3 loop spans 14 amino acids. The ends were cut back, 5 bases at V and 2 bases at J, with 9 bases in the middle. The germline V gene encodes CDR1 KGHSH and CDR2 LQKENI. The CDR3 bases are TGTGCCAGCTCATCTTCCTCAAACACCGGGGAGCTGTTTTTT. This translates into CASSSSSNTGELFF.

The J gene is TRBJ2-4, the V gene TRBV6-1, with D unresolved. V was clipped by 0 bases and J by 7 bases, with 19 bases between them. The CDR3 loop spans 17 amino acids. Per the germline V gene, CDR1 is MNHNS and CDR2 is SASEGT. Here the CDR3 reads CASSEALPPRYPNIQYF. DNA of the CDR3: TGTGCCAGCAGTGAAGCGCTTCCGCCCCGTTACCCCAACATTCAGTACTTC.

The genes are TRBV15 and TRBJ2-5; D gene unclear. CDR3 length equals 14 residues. V dropped 1 base and J dropped 2 bases, with 8 bases sitting between them. CDR1 is LNHNV and CDR2 is YYDKDF in the germline V gene (reference sequence). Here the CDR3 reads CATSRGVFQETQYF. DNA of the CDR3: TGTGCCACCAGCAGAGGCGTCTTTCAAGAGACCCAGTACTTC.

This chain links TRBV4-3 with TRBJ2-3; D not certain. The germline V gene has CDR1 LGHNA and CDR2 YSLEER. The CDR3 has 12 residues. CDR3 protein: CPPRKLTDTQYF. DNA of the CDR3: TGCCCCCCTCGAAAGCTCACAGATACGCAGTATTTT.

The chain employs TRBV4-3 and TRBJ2-3; the D gene is possibly TRBD2 (5 bases). In germline, CDR1 is LGHNA, CDR2 YSLEER. Trimming stripped 1 base from V and 1 base from J, with 6 bases between. This CDR3 has 14 residues. CDR3 region: CASSQVSGTDTQYF. CDR3 DNA sequence: TGCGCCAGCAGCCAAGTTAGCGGCACAGATACGCAGTATTTT.

The rearrangement joins TRBV30 to TRBJ1-1; the D is unclear. The V end was cut by 4 bases, the J end by 1 base, with 10 bases between. CDR1 is GTSNPN and CDR2 is SVGIG in the germline V gene (reference sequence). The CDR3 covers 13 residues. The CDR3 protein is CAWKVVPNTEAFF. CDR3 in DNA: TGTGCCTGGAAAGTGGTTCCGAACACTGAAGCTTTCTTT.

The rearrangement uses TRBV5-4 and TRBJ1-5; D is undetermined. Trimming cost V 4 bases and J 5 bases, with 10 bases left between them. The CDR3 is made up of 13 amino acids. Germline CDR1 reads SGHNT; CDR2 reads YYREEE (reference sequence). The CDR3 DNA sequence: TGTGCCAGCAGCCCTGAGGTGGATCAGCCCCAGCATTTT. Translating it yields CASSPEVDQPQHF.

The rearrangement uses TRBV5-1 and TRBJ2-1; 9 positions match TRBD2. This CDR3 comprises 17 residues. CDR1 is SGHRS and CDR2 is YFSETQ in the germline V gene. The V and J ends lost 0 bases and 0 bases, in that order; junction bases with no gene match: 4. In nucleotides, the CDR3 is TGCGCCAGCAGCTTGGCCTGGCGGGAGGGCTCCTACAATGAGCAGTTCTTC. Protein: CASSLAWREGSYNEQFF.

The CDR3 DNA reads TGCAGCGTTGAAGTACTCGCAACAAATAGCAATCAGCCCCAGCATTTT. Translating it yields CSVEVLATNSNQPQHF. V gene TRBV29-1 combines with J gene TRBJ1-5; D not certain. Trimming removed 1 base at V and 0 bases at J, with 13 bases between. There are 16 residues in the CDR3. CDR1 SQVTM and CDR2 ANQGSEA come from the germline V gene.

This clone was found once. This chain links TRBV5-1 with TRBJ2-7, with 11 bases lining up with TRBD1. Losses at the gene ends were 1 base for V and 5 bases for J; bases not matched to a gene: 2. The CDR3 has 14 amino acids. Looked up from germline, CDR1 is SGHRS and CDR2 is YFSETQ. The CDR3 region is CASSLQGQGDEQYF. In DNA, the CDR3 is TGCGCCAGCAGCTTGCAGGGACAGGGGGACGAGCAGTACTTC.

V and J are TRBV6-1 and TRBJ2-4; tentative D call: TRBD1 (6 bases). Germline CDR1 reads MNHNS; CDR2 reads SASEGT. The V end lost 4 bases, the J end lost 1 base, and 23 bases lay between the germline ends. The CDR3 runs to 19 residues. CDR3 protein: CASSVDQGPFSVAKNIQYF. The CDR3 DNA follows: TGTGCCAGCAGTGTGGATCAGGGGCCTTTTAGTGTGGCCAAAAACATTCAGTACTTC.

The chain uses TRBV6-1 and TRBJ1-2, with TRBD1 identical over 10 bases. Unmatched junction bases numbered 5, after V lost 5 bases and J lost 2 bases. Germline V gene sequence: CDR1 MNHNS, CDR2 SASEGT. CDR3 length equals 15 residues. Here the CDR3 DNA reads TGTGCCAGCAGTCGGGGACAGGGGCCCAACTATGGCTACACCTTC. It is translated as CASSRGQGPNYGYTF.